Listed below are T cell receptor beta chains from one sample, sequenced in a study of OX40 agonist ivuxolimab in advanced cancers. Data came from immunoSEQ multiplex PCR; TCRdb stores just in-frame clones and leaves some out. The sample lists some 100,000 clones, approximately 90% occurring once. The input for sequencing was CD4+ or CD8+ T cells sorted from blood, taken in a trial of the OX40 agonist ivuxolimab. These receptor sequences come from an adult with an advanced solid tumor such as melanoma, head and neck, liver or kidney cancer. Both conserved end residues are part of each CDR3. Fields, in order: J gene, clone size, V gene, D gene, CDR3 protein, CDR3 DNA. A D gene is named only where the DNA matches it firmly. Some rows mark clone size as missing; the rest say once, few, many or name a class of expanded clone.

TRBJ2-5 | . | TRBV27 | TRBD2 | CASSAWTSGRVQETQYF | TGTGCCAGCAGTGCCTGGACTAGCGGGAGAGTTCAAGAGACCCAGTACTTC
TRBJ1-1 | . | TRBV6-6 | . | CASSLQGNPEAFF | TGTGCCAGCAGTTTACAGGGTAACCCTGAAGCTTTCTTT
TRBJ2-2 | . | TRBV10-3 | TRBD2 | CAISARDVGLAGGNTGELFF | TGTGCCATCAGTGCCCGGGACGTAGGACTAGCGGGAGGGAACACCGGGGAGCTGTTTTTT
TRBJ1-1 | few | TRBV6-5 | . | CASLRGLNTEAFF | TGTGCCAGCCTCAGGGGACTGAACACTGAAGCTTTCTTT
TRBJ1-2 | . | TRBV4-1 | TRBD1 | CASSRDRGSGLSGYTF | TGCGCCAGCAGCCGTGACAGGGGGTCGGGGCTAAGCGGCTACACCTTC
TRBJ1-4 | . | TRBV13 | TRBD1 | CASSYRTGGDEKLFF | TGTGCCAGCAGCTATCGGACAGGGGGCGATGAAAAACTGTTTTTT
TRBJ2-1 | few | TRBV2 | . | CASSKNEQFF | TGTGCCAGCAGCAAGAATGAGCAGTTCTTC
TRBJ2-6 | few | TRBV5-1 | . | CASSLSSSGSSGANVLTF | TGCGCCAGCAGCTTGTCTTCCTCGGGTAGCTCTGGGGCCAACGTCCTGACTTTC
TRBJ2-6 | . | TRBV4-2 | . | CASTTRTGLNSGANVLTF | TGTGCCAGCACCACGCGGACCGGATTAAACTCTGGGGCCAACGTCCTGACTTTC
TRBJ2-3 | . | TRBV30 | . | CAWSGTNPDTQYF | TGTGCCTGGAGTGGGACAAACCCAGATACGCAGTATTTT
TRBJ2-1 | . | TRBV7-9 | TRBD1 | CASSLGDRDFNEQFF | TGTGCCAGCAGCTTAGGGGACAGGGATTTCAATGAGCAGTTCTTC
TRBJ2-2 | . | TRBV10-3 | . | CAISGFGPGELFF | TGTGCCATCAGTGGGTTCGGGCCCGGGGAGCTGTTTTTT
TRBJ2-5 | . | TRBV28 | TRBD1 | CASTPSWGQGEEPQETQYF | TGTGCCAGCACCCCCTCATGGGGACAGGGTGAAGAGCCCCAAGAGACCCAGTACTTC
TRBJ1-2 | . | TRBV28 | . | CASRAPGTNYGYTF | TGTGCCAGCAGAGCCCCAGGGACAAACTATGGCTACACCTTC
TRBJ1-2 | . | TRBV29-1 | TRBD1 | CSGGQGINGYTF | TGCAGCGGGGGACAGGGGATAAATGGCTACACCTTC
TRBJ2-5 | . | TRBV10-3 | . | CAISESTGGETQYF | TGTGCCATCAGTGAGTCGACTGGGGGGGAGACCCAGTACTTC
TRBJ1-2 | . | TRBV10-3 | TRBD1 | CAINPDRGANYGYTF | TGTGCCATCAACCCGGACAGGGGGGCTAACTATGGCTACACCTTC
TRBJ2-7 | many | TRBV2 | TRBD2 | CASSSGLAGVEQYF | TGTGCCAGCAGCTCGGGACTAGCGGGAGTAGAGCAGTACTTC
TRBJ2-7 | . | TRBV30 | . | CASSTSGYEQYF | TGTGCCTCCAGTACCTCAGGTTACGAGCAGTACTTC
TRBJ1-2 | . | TRBV5-5 | . | CASSAAVTVNYGYTF | TGTGCCAGCAGCGCTGCCGTGACAGTTAACTATGGCTACACCTTC
TRBJ2-5 | . | TRBV19 | TRBD1 | CASSMSPDRRETQYF | TGTGCCAGTAGTATGTCTCCGGACAGGCGAGAGACCCAGTACTTC
TRBJ1-2 | few | TRBV15 | . | CATSRDLDSTGGPYGYTF | TGTGCCACCAGCAGAGATCTTGATTCGACGGGGGGCCCCTATGGCTACACCTTC
TRBJ2-7 | . | TRBV21-1 | . | CASSETSGSPYEQYF | TGTGCCAGCAGCGAGACTAGCGGGAGCCCCTACGAGCAGTACTTC
TRBJ2-7 | . | TRBV18 | . | CASSPPSQGGTEQYF | TGTGCCAGCTCACCACCTTCCCAGGGCGGTACCGAGCAGTACTTC
TRBJ2-1 | . | TRBV18 | . | CASAGTGNEQFF | TGTGCCAGCGCAGGAACCGGGAATGAGCAGTTCTTC
TRBJ2-5 | . | TRBV4-1 | TRBD2 | CASSPSSGRAPQETQYF | TGCGCCAGCAGCCCAAGTAGCGGGAGGGCCCCCCAAGAGACCCAGTACTTC
TRBJ1-1 | . | TRBV6-5 | . | CASSETGNTEAFF | TGTGCCAGCAGTGAAACAGGGAACACTGAAGCTTTCTTT
TRBJ2-7 | . | TRBV7-9 | TRBD2 | CASSLGGGRNEQYF | TGTGCCAGCAGCTTAGGTGGCGGGAGAAACGAGCAGTACTTC